The 27 T cell receptor beta chains below come from one sample, sequenced in a study of blood T cell repertoires in COVID-19. Using immunoSEQ multiplex PCR, the repertoire was profiled, and TCRdb retains in-frame clones only, with some absent. The sample holds about 61,000 clones, 86% seen once. Sequencing was performed on peripheral blood. The source is a human donor in a cohort sampled during active COVID-19.

The V call is TRBV11-2, the J call TRBJ2-5, with no clear D. Trimming stripped 5 bases from V and 6 bases from J, with 13 bases between. The CDR3 runs to 13 residues. Germline-derived CDR1 and CDR2 are SGHAT and FQNNGV. This chain's CDR3 is CASSRRVGKTQYF. CDR3 sequence (DNA): TGTGCCAGCAGCCGGAGAGTCGGAAAGACCCAGTACTTC.

In this sample, this clone turned up a few times. The chain joins TRBV9 to TRBJ2-7; possibly TRBD1 for D (5 bases). The germline V gene encodes CDR1 SGDLS and CDR2 YYNGEE. The V end was cut by 7 bases, the J end by 5 bases, with 16 bases between. CDR3 size: 13 residues. CDR3 DNA: TGTGCCAGCGCCAGGGAAACTTACGACGAGCAGTACTTC. Translation: CASARETYDEQYF.

The V call is TRBV11-2, the J call TRBJ2-6; D remains unclear. CDR1 and CDR2 from the germline V gene are SGHAT and FQNNGV. CDR3 size: 14 residues. V was trimmed by 5 bases and J by 0 bases, leaving 5 bases between them. CDR3 nucleotides: TGTGCCAGCAGCCGGAGCTCTGGGGCCAACGTCCTGACTTTC. It encodes CASSRSSGANVLTF.

J is TRBJ2-7 and V is TRBV11-2, with D perhaps TRBD1 (7 bases). The CDR3 length is 16 residues. The germline CDR1 and CDR2 sequences are SGHAT and FQNNGV. The V end was cut by 1 base, the J end by 6 bases, with 19 bases between. CDR3 DNA: TGTGCCAGCAGCTTAGGTTTCGGAGGGGGCAGGTTCGAGCAGTACTTC. It is translated as CASSLGFGGGRFEQYF.

In its sample, this clone was seen a few times. V usage is TRBV28 and J usage is TRBJ1-1; D may be TRBD1 (5 bases). Between the trimmed V and J ends, which lost 1 base and 3 bases, there was a span of 12 bases. Germline lookup yields CDR1 MDHEN and CDR2 SYDVKM. The CDR3 sequence is 15 residues long. The CDR3 DNA sequence: TGTGCCAGCAGTTTATTTCTGCAGGGCTACACTGAAGCTTTCTTT. It codes for CASSLFLQGYTEAFF.

The table lists this clone with a few counts. CDR3 DNA: TGTGCTAGTGGTTCCGGACAGGGTTATTCCTACAATGAGCAGTTCTTC. It specifies CASGSGQGYSYNEQFF. The gene calls are TRBV12-5 and TRBJ2-1; 8 bases agree with TRBD1. From germline, CDR1 is LGHNT and CDR2 FRNRAP. V lost 4 bases, J lost 1 base, and 6 bases stayed unmatched. There are 16 residues in the CDR3. Complete variable domain (other parts from reference TRBV12-5 and TRBJ2-1): DARVTQTPRHKVTEMGQEVTMRCQPILGHNTVFWYRQTMMQGLELLAYFRNRAPLDDSGMPKDRFSAEMPDATLATLKIQPSEPRDSAVYFCASGSGQGYSYNEQFFGPGTRLTVL.

V is TRBV6-4 and J is TRBJ2-2, with D tentatively TRBD2 (5 bases). The V gene lost 0 bases and the J gene lost 8 bases, with 7 bases spanning the gap. Looked up from germline, CDR1 is MRHNA and CDR2 is SNTAGT. CDR3 size: 13 residues. The CDR3, as DNA: TGTGCCAGCAGTGACTCTGGGAGAGGGGAGCTGTTTTTT. Encoded protein: CASSDSGRGELFF.

CDR3 loop: CASSQQQGFSLETQYF. DNA of the CDR3: TGTGCCAGCAGCCAACAACAGGGGTTCTCCCTGGAGACCCAGTACTTC. This chain links TRBV14 with TRBJ2-5; 7 nucleotides line up with TRBD1. The CDR3 is 16 amino acids. With 2 bases clipped from V and 5 bases from J, the junction kept 11 bases outside the gene matches. Germline V gene lookup returns CDR1 SGHDN and CDR2 FVKESK. Full variable domain (rest looked up from reference TRBV14 and TRBJ2-5): EAGVTQFPSHSVIEKGQTVTLRCDPISGHDNLYWYRRVMGKEIKFLLHFVKESKQDESGMPNNRFLAERTGGTYSTLKVQPAELEDSGVYFCASSQQQGFSLETQYFGPGTRLLVL.

This chain joins TRBV30 and TRBJ2-7, with a possible D match to TRBD1 (7 bases). Between the trimmed V and J ends, which lost 7 bases and 7 bases, there was a span of 17 bases. The CDR3 consists of 12 residues. Per the germline V gene, CDR1 is GTSNPN and CDR2 is SVGIG (reference sequence). CDR3 loop: CASSGGPREQYF. The CDR3 region has the DNA TGTGCCTCCTCAGGGGGGCCACGGGAGCAGTACTTC.

The chain uses TRBV9 and TRBJ1-1; the match to TRBD1 covers 9 bases. The V and J ends lost 4 bases and 6 bases, in that order; junction bases with no gene match: 10. Germline V gene lookup returns CDR1 SGDLS and CDR2 YYNGEE. This CDR3 contains 15 residues. In nucleotides, the CDR3 is TGTGCCAGCAGCACCCGGCCACAGGGGGCGGCTGAAGCTTTCTTT. It encodes CASSTRPQGAAEAFF.

This chain links TRBV6-5 with TRBJ2-1, with 7 bases fitting TRBD2. CDR3 size: 14 residues. Per germline, CDR1 MNHEY and CDR2 SVGAGI. Trimming removed 2 bases from V and 7 bases from J; junction bases left unmatched: 5. This CDR3 reads CASSYMGGRNEQFF. Written as DNA, the CDR3 is TGTGCCAGCAGTTACATGGGGGGGAGGAATGAGCAGTTCTTC.

V usage is TRBV10-2 and J usage is TRBJ1-1; possible D gene TRBD1, 5 bases. V lost 6 bases and J lost 3, with 14 bases in between. Germline V gene sequence: CDR1 WSHSY, CDR2 SAAADI. The CDR3 is 14 amino acids. DNA of the CDR3: TGCGCCAGCAGGTGGCGGAGGGGTCACACTGAAGCTTTCTTT. This gives the protein CASRWRRGHTEAFF.

The V gene is TRBV11-2, the J gene TRBJ1-2, with D uncertain. V was pared by 5 bases and J by 3 bases, with 16 bases between. The CDR3 covers 15 residues. CDR1 is SGHAT, CDR2 FQNNGV, per germline. CDR3 amino acids: CASSPGGPNYYGYTF. The CDR3 coding sequence is TGTGCCAGCAGCCCCGGCGGGCCGAACTACTATGGCTACACCTTC.

This sequence joins TRBV14 and TRBJ2-7; 7 bases map to TRBD2. Germline trimming cut 4 bases from V and 4 bases from J; bases unmatched to any gene: 7. CDR3 length: 14 residues. CDR1 is SGHDN and CDR2 is FVKESK in the germline V gene. DNA of the CDR3: TGTGCCAGCAGCCCCACAAGCGGGAAGTACGAGCAGTACTTC. Translating it yields CASSPTSGKYEQYF.

Comment on this clone: The junction shows a germline mismatch at one end, possibly a read error. The J gene is TRBJ2-7, the V gene TRBV28; 8 bases fit TRBD2. Germline-derived CDR1 and CDR2 are MDHEN and SYDVKM. This CDR3 region has 16 residues. CDR3 DNA: TGTGCCAGCAGTTTCCCCCTGGGTAGCGGGATTTACGGGCAGTACTTC. Protein sequence: CASSFPLGSGIYGQYF.

The chain carries TRBV24-1 and TRBJ2-3, with D uncertain. The CDR3 consists of 12 residues. V shed 7 bases and J shed 3 bases, with 7 bases lying between them. Per the germline V gene, CDR1 is KGHDR and CDR2 is SFDVKD. The CDR3 spells CATRDLTDTQYF. CDR3 sequence (DNA): TGTGCCACCAGGGATCTTACAGATACGCAGTATTTT.

The rearrangement uses TRBV7-2 and TRBJ2-7; D is ambiguous. Trimming left V 5 bases short and J 2 bases short, with 13 bases between. Germline values: CDR1 SGHTA, CDR2 FQGNSA. This CDR3 region has 14 residues. The CDR3 DNA reads as TGTGCCAGCAGCGCCCAACAGCCTCCCTACGAGCAGTACTTC. Its translation is CASSAQQPPYEQYF.

V is TRBV4-1 and J is TRBJ1-3, with TRBD1 identical over 9 bases. J was trimmed by 2 bases and V by 4 bases; bases with no gene match: 6. In germline, CDR1 is MGHRA, CDR2 YSYEKL. The CDR3 extends over 16 amino acids. CDR3 protein: CASSRRTGDTGNTIYF. In DNA, the CDR3 is TGCGCCAGCAGCCGGAGGACAGGGGATACTGGAAACACCATATATTTT.

This rearrangement joins TRBV6-5 to TRBJ1-4; 12 bases agree with TRBD1. Germline V CDR1 and CDR2: MNHEY, SVGAGI. Germline trimming cut 7 bases from V and 2 bases from J; bases unmatched to any gene: 2. The CDR3 totals 15 residues. The DNA of the CDR3 is TGTGCCAGCAAGGGACAGGGGGCGACTAATGAAAAACTGTTTTTT. This sequence encodes CASKGQGATNEKLFF.

The rearrangement links TRBV28 to TRBJ2-7, with no clear D. CDR3 length equals 13 residues. V shed 6 bases and J shed 5 bases, with 14 bases lying between them. Germline V gene lookup returns CDR1 MDHEN and CDR2 SYDVKM. In DNA form, the CDR3 reads TGTGCCAGCAGCCGCCCCACTCCTCACGAGCAGTACTTC. The encoded protein is CASSRPTPHEQYF. Based on the CDR3 plus reference TRBV28 and TRBJ2-7, the full variable domain is DVKVTQSSRYLVKRTGEKVFLECVQDMDHENMFWYRQDPGLGLRLIYFSYDVKMKEKGDIPEGYSVSREKKERFSLILESASTNQTSMYLCASSRPTPHEQYFGPGTRLTVT.

V usage is TRBV5-4 and J usage is TRBJ1-1; D ambiguous. Germline CDR1 and CDR2: SGHNT and YYREEE (reference sequence). V was shortened by 2 bases and J by 5 bases, with 7 bases between the two germline ends. CDR3 size: 12 residues. In nucleotides, the CDR3 is TGTGCCAGCAGCTTTTCGGGTACTGAAGCTTTCTTT. Its translation is CASSFSGTEAFF.

V usage is TRBV28 and J usage is TRBJ2-7; TRBD2 aligns across 13 bases. This CDR3 has 15 residues. Trimming removed 5 bases from V and 4 bases from J; junction bases left unmatched: 5. Per the germline V gene, CDR1 is MDHEN and CDR2 is SYDVKM. The CDR3 is CASSLLLAGGYEQYF. CDR3 DNA sequence: TGTGCCAGCAGTCTTCTACTAGCGGGAGGGTACGAGCAGTACTTC.

The genes are TRBV19 and TRBJ1-1; D is unresolved. V was cut by 3 bases and J by 1 base, with 9 bases left in between. The CDR3 has 14 residues. The V gene's germline CDR1 is LNHDA and CDR2 SQIVND (reference sequence). This chain's CDR3 is CASSIRGPNTEAFF. CDR3 DNA: TGTGCCAGTAGTATCCGAGGGCCGAACACTGAAGCTTTCTTT.

The chain is built from TRBV6-1 and TRBJ2-1; 14 nucleotides align to TRBD2. This CDR3 spans 17 amino acids. Per germline, CDR1 MNHNS and CDR2 SASEGT. The junction had 11 bases not matched to a gene; V was cut back by 4 bases and J by 9 bases. Written as DNA, the CDR3 is TGTGCCAGCAGTGGGGTGGGACTAGCGGGAGTGGTGAGTGAGCAGTTCTTC. Translated: CASSGVGLAGVVSEQFF.

J is TRBJ1-2 and V is TRBV27; unclear D gene. The germline V and J ends were trimmed by 4 bases and 4 bases, with 7 bases remaining between them. From germline, CDR1 is MNHEY and CDR2 SMNVEV (reference sequence). CDR3 length: 12 amino acids. CDR3 loop: CASSSGSYGYTF. The CDR3 coding sequence is TGTGCCAGCAGTTCGGGGAGCTATGGCTACACCTTC.

The chain joins TRBV6-6 to TRBJ2-4; TRBD1 aligns across 9 bases. Trimming took 5 bases from V and 2 from J; bases not matched to a gene: 10. CDR1 is MNHNY and CDR2 is SVGAGI in the germline V gene (reference sequence). This CDR3 region has 17 residues. CDR3 nucleotides: TGTGCCAGCAGTCGTTCCGGGACAGGGTTAACCAAAAACATTCAGTACTTC. Its translation is CASSRSGTGLTKNIQYF.

This rearrangement joins TRBV19 to TRBJ2-2; 8 bases are shared with TRBD1. In germline, CDR1 is LNHDA, CDR2 SQIVND (reference sequence). CDR3 length: 14 residues. The V segment lost 2 bases and the J segment 6 bases; nucleotides outside the gene matches: 2. The CDR3 loop is CASSIRDRSGELFF. The CDR3 DNA sequence: TGTGCCAGTAGTATAAGGGACAGGTCCGGGGAGCTGTTTTTT.